Listed below are T cell receptor beta chains from one sample, sequenced in a study of CD8+ T cells in alopecia areata. Assay used: immunoSEQ multiplex PCR; TCRdb lists only in-frame clones, some missing. This table holds approximately 100,000 clones, just under 60% found once. This material consisted of CD8+ T cells sorted from blood, taken at week 56, from a patient treated with tofacitinib. The receptors were gathered from a human donor with alopecia areata. The CDR3 runs from the conserved cysteine through the conserved F or W. D genes are given only for firm matches. Size is stated for part of the rows, as once, few or many counts, or as a class when the clone is expanded.

TRBV7-2	TRBJ1-5	once	NA	12	CASSLGSQPQHF	TGTGCCAGCAGCTTAGGATCTCAGCCCCAGCATTTT
TRBV7-9	TRBJ2-1	once	NA	15	CASSLKTTGSNEQFF	TGTGCCAGCAGCTTGAAGACTACAGGTTCCAATGAGCAGTTCTTC
TRBV11-2	TRBJ2-2	NA	NA	15	CASSSRFANTGELFF	TGTGCCAGCAGTAGCCGGTTCGCGAACACCGGGGAGCTGTTTTTT
TRBV4-1	TRBJ2-5	NA	NA	16	CASSQDLLEGRGTQYF	TGCGCCAGCAGCCAAGATCTTTTGGAGGGTAGAGGGACCCAGTACTTC
TRBV27	TRBJ1-6	NA	NA	13	CASKGLLNSPLHF	TGTGCCAGCAAGGGCCTGTTAAATTCACCCCTCCACTTT
TRBV6-6	TRBJ1-1	NA	TRBD1	15	CASSYSGTGGKGAFF	TGTGCCAGCAGTTACTCAGGGACAGGGGGAAAGGGAGCTTTCTTT
TRBV15	TRBJ2-7	medium-sized	TRBD1	16	CATSGIAGTVFNEQYF	TGTGCCACCAGCGGCATAGCCGGGACAGTGTTCAACGAGCAGTACTTC
TRBV19	TRBJ1-5	NA	TRBD1	11	CATYRGQPQHF	TGTGCCACCTACAGGGGACAGCCCCAGCATTTT
TRBV9	TRBJ2-6	NA	NA	14	CASSAGAGANVLTF	TGTGCCAGCAGCGCAGGGGCTGGGGCCAACGTCCTGACTTTC
TRBV4-1	TRBJ1-2	NA	NA	15	CASSHGQTKNYGYTF	TGCGCCAGCAGCCACGGACAGACGAAAAACTATGGCTACACCTTC
TRBV7-6	TRBJ2-2	few	NA	14	CASSSRQLGRELFF	TGTGCCAGCAGCTCCCGCCAACTAGGCAGGGAGCTGTTTTTT
TRBV4-1	TRBJ2-3	once	NA	16	CASSQVRSSAGDTQYF	TGCGCCAGCAGCCAAGTTCGGTCTAGCGCCGGAGATACGCAGTATTTT
TRBV5-6	TRBJ2-7	once	NA	13	CASSLVTAYEQYF	TGTGCCAGCAGCTTGGTGACAGCCTACGAGCAGTACTTC
TRBV15	TRBJ1-5	NA	NA	14	CATSRDLADQPQHF	TGTGCCACCAGCAGAGATTTAGCAGATCAGCCCCAGCATTTT
TRBV7-2	TRBJ2-5	NA	NA	17	CASSPRGRRGTLAAQYF	TGTGCCAGCAGCCCGCGCGGACGGCGCGGGACCCTTGCGGCCCAGTACTTC
TRBV5-1	TRBJ2-3	NA	TRBD2	16	CASSLVLAGGRDTQYF	TGCGCCAGCAGCTTGGTACTAGCGGGGGGCCGCGATACGCAGTATTTT
TRBV27	TRBJ2-5	once	NA	13	CASRSDRRETQYF	TGTGCCAGCCGTAGTGACCGGCGGGAGACCCAGTACTTC
TRBV6-5	TRBJ2-3	NA	NA	15	CASSYGGSAQTEQYF	TGTGCCAGCAGTTACGGGGGCTCGGCTCAAACCGAGCAGTATTTT
TRBV30	TRBJ1-1	NA	NA	12	CAWSLGHFEAFF	TGTGCCTGGTCTCTAGGGCACTTTGAAGCTTTCTTT
TRBV14	TRBJ1-5	few	NA	12	CASSRAGQPQHF	TGTGCCAGCAGCCGAGCAGGTCAGCCCCAGCATTTT
TRBV2	TRBJ2-7	NA	NA	15	CASRGMLAGLYEQYF	TGTGCCAGCAGGGGCATGCTGGCGGGGCTCTACGAGCAGTACTTC
TRBV5-1	TRBJ1-2	NA	TRBD1	15	CASSLGDRENYGYTF	TGCGCCAGCAGCTTGGGGGACAGGGAGAACTATGGCTACACCTTC
TRBV11-2	TRBJ1-4	few	NA	12	CASKGTNEKLFF	TGTGCCTCCAAGGGGACTAATGAAAAACTGTTTTTT
TRBV27	TRBJ2-2	few	NA	12	CASREGAGELFF	TGTGCCAGCAGAGAGGGGGCCGGGGAGCTGTTTTTT
TRBV6-1	TRBJ2-1	NA	NA	14	CASSDYRINNEQFF	TGTGCCAGCAGTGATTACCGGATCAACAATGAGCAGTTCTTC
TRBV28	TRBJ1-5	few	NA	14	CASRPLRVNQPQHF	TGTGCCAGCAGACCCCTCAGGGTCAATCAGCCCCAGCATTTT
TRBV5-1	TRBJ2-1	NA	NA	14	CASSLATGVNEQFF	TGCGCCAGCAGCTTGGCCACGGGTGTGAATGAGCAGTTCTTC
TRBV27	TRBJ2-7	NA	TRBD2	17	CASRRTLSGRSSYEQYF	TGTGCCAGCAGAAGGACCCTTAGCGGGAGGAGCTCCTACGAGCAGTACTTC
TRBV7-6	TRBJ2-1	NA	TRBD1	15	CASSPRDSLYNEQFF	TGTGCCAGCAGCCCTCGGGACAGTCTCTACAATGAGCAGTTCTTC
TRBV7-9	TRBJ2-7	few	NA	14	CASSPAGGSVEQYF	TGTGCCAGCAGCCCCGCCGGGGGCTCAGTCGAGCAGTACTTC
TRBV6-6	TRBJ2-1	NA	NA	12	CASSRPYNEQFF	TGTGCCAGCAGTCGCCCTTACAATGAGCAGTTCTTC
TRBV25-1	TRBJ2-3	NA	NA	15	CASSELRGSTDTQYF	TGTGCCAGCAGTGAATTAAGGGGGAGCACAGATACGCAGTATTTT
TRBV28	TRBJ2-5	once	TRBD1	15	CASRAGQGTRETQYF	TGTGCCAGCAGGGCGGGACAGGGGACCAGGGAGACCCAGTACTTC
TRBV7-2	TRBJ2-7	NA	NA	15	CASSFPIEGYNEQYF	TGTGCCAGCAGCTTCCCGATAGAGGGGTACAACGAGCAGTACTTC
TRBV7-9	TRBJ1-5	NA	NA	15	CASSQSGSSNQPQHF	TGTGCCAGCAGCCAATCAGGTAGTAGCAATCAGCCCCAGCATTTT
TRBV2	TRBJ1-5	NA	NA	18	CASSGLPPRDHSNQPQHF	TGTGCCAGCAGTGGCCTCCCTCCCAGGGACCATAGCAATCAGCCCCAGCATTTT
TRBV6-5	TRBJ2-1	NA	NA	14	CASSYGGRGNEQFF	TGTGCCAGCAGTTATGGCGGAAGGGGCAATGAGCAGTTCTTC
TRBV20-1	TRBJ1-5	NA	NA	9	CSAGQPQHF	TGCAGTGCGGGTCAGCCCCAGCATTTT
TRBV30	TRBJ2-2	NA	NA	13	CAWEVANTGELFF	TGTGCCTGGGAGGTGGCTAACACCGGGGAGCTGTTTTTT
TRBV11-2	TRBJ2-3	NA	NA	13	CASSLQGTDTQYF	TGTGCCAGCAGCTTACAGGGAACAGATACGCAGTATTTT
TRBV2	TRBJ2-1	NA	TRBD1	14	CASRSPDREHEQFF	TGTGCCAGCAGGAGTCCGGACAGGGAACATGAGCAGTTCTTC
TRBV7-9	TRBJ2-3	few	NA	12	CASSSGTDTQYF	TGTGCCAGCAGCTCCGGTACAGATACGCAGTATTTT
TRBV2	TRBJ2-3	NA	TRBD2	13	CASTTSGGDTQYF	TGTGCCAGCACGACTAGCGGGGGAGATACGCAGTATTTT
TRBV7-9	TRBJ2-7	NA	TRBD2	13	CASSPPGGYEQYF	TGTGCCAGCAGCCCCCCGGGGGGCTACGAGCAGTACTTC
TRBV7-2	TRBJ1-2	NA	NA	16	CASSLGLGSHQYGYTF	TGTGCCAGCAGCTTAGGGCTGGGGAGCCATCAGTATGGCTACACCTTC
TRBV15	TRBJ2-5	NA	NA	13	CATSRTDVETQYF	TGTGCCACCAGCAGGACGGACGTCGAGACCCAGTACTTC
TRBV20-1	TRBJ1-2	once	NA	10	CSASRRGYTF	TGCAGTGCTAGCCGACGCGGCTACACCTTC
TRBV30	TRBJ2-3	NA	NA	15	CAWSGTPGRTDTQYF	TGTGCCTGGAGTGGGACACCCGGCAGGACAGATACGCAGTATTTT
TRBV5-1	TRBJ1-5	NA	NA	14	CASSLGSGNQPQHF	TGCGCCAGCAGCTTGGGGTCCGGGAATCAGCCCCAGCATTTT
TRBV11-3	TRBJ2-4	few	NA	14	CASSSWTDQNIQYF	TGTGCCAGCAGCTCATGGACGGACCAAAACATTCAGTACTTC
TRBV13	TRBJ1-1	NA	TRBD1	15	CASSLRGQGIPEAFF	TGTGCCAGCAGCTTACGGGGACAGGGAATCCCTGAAGCTTTCTTT
TRBV25-1	TRBJ2-1	NA	NA	13	CASSDHRGGEQFF	TGTGCCAGCAGTGACCACAGGGGGGGTGAGCAGTTCTTC
TRBV7-9	TRBJ2-5	NA	NA	13	CASSPDLEETQYF	TGTGCCAGCAGCCCCGACCTCGAGGAGACCCAGTACTTC
TRBV30	TRBJ1-1	NA	NA	13	CAWARAGNTEAFF	TGTGCCTGGGCCAGGGCAGGGAACACTGAAGCTTTCTTT
TRBV27	TRBJ1-1	NA	NA	13	CASSLYRDTEAFF	TGTGCCAGCAGTTTATATCGGGACACTGAAGCTTTCTTT
TRBV5-6	TRBJ1-4	NA	NA	15	CASSLTTATNEKLFF	TGTGCCAGCAGCTTGACGACTGCAACTAATGAAAAACTGTTTTTT
TRBV6-1	TRBJ1-1	NA	NA	10	CASSEQDSSF	TGTGCCAGCAGTGAGCAGGACAGCTCTTTT
TRBV13	TRBJ2-2	few	NA	16	CASSPLKQGGTGELFF	TGTGCCAGCAGCCCACTTAAACAGGGCGGGACCGGGGAGCTGTTTTTT
TRBV7-9	TRBJ2-1	NA	TRBD2	15	CASSLGGGPYNEQFF	TGTGCCAGCAGCTTAGGCGGGGGGCCCTACAATGAGCAGTTCTTC